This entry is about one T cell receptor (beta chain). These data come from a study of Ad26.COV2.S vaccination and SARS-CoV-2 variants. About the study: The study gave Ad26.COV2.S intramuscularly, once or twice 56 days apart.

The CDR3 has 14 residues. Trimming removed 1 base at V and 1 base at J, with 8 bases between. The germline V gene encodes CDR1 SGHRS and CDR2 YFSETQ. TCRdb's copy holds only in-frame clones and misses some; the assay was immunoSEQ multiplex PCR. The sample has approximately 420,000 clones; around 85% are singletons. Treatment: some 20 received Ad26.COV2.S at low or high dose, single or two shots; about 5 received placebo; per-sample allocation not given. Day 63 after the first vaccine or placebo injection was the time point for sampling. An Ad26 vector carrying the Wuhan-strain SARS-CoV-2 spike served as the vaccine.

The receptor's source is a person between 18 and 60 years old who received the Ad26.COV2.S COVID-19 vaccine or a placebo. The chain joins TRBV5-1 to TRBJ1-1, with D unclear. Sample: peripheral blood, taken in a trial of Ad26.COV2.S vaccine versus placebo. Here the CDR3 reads CASSLSSPNTEAFF. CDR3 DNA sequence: TGCGCCAGCAGCTTGAGTTCTCCGAACACTGAAGCTTTCTTT.